The clone carrying this TCR beta chain was seen only a few times. Its specificity is unknown. This entry belongs to a study of a mutant IDH1 vaccine in newly diagnosed glioma. Background on the study: Beginning 4-6 weeks after radiotherapy alone, or with temozolomide cycles, vaccination took place.

This CDR3 has 13 residues. Germline assignment: CDR1 SGHNT and CDR2 YENEEA. Between the trimmed V and J ends, which lost 0 bases and 7 bases, there was a span of 9 bases. The time point: week 23, last vaccination. Every vaccination contained 300 ug of the mutant IDH1 20-mer peptide and was paired with topical imiquimod. Sequenced by immunoSEQ multiplex PCR; TCRdb stores in-frame clones only, minus some. The sample yields approximately 81,000 clones, roughly 85% seen once. The chain combines TRBV11-3 with TRBJ1-1; a weak D match, TRBD1 (5 bases). The clonotype originates from a man between 25 and 39 years old with glioma. Some clones in this sample may be carry-over from other donors' samples. Sequenced here: PBMCs, sampled from a glioma patient whose treatment included an IDH1 peptide vaccine. CDR3 residues: CASSLDSGHEAFF. As DNA, the CDR3 is TGTGCCAGCAGCTTAGATTCAGGACATGAAGCTTTCTTT.